Each of the 25 T cell receptor beta chains below was sequenced from the same sample in a study of neoadjuvant anti-PD-1 for oral cavity cancer. Clones were read by immunoSEQ multiplex PCR, and TCRdb kept only the in-frame ones, dropping some. Counted here are tens of thousands of clones, about 86% occurring once; the ten biggest clones make up 3% to 3.5%. Here the sequenced sample was PBMCs, taken before nivolumab (anti-PD-1) treatment. Receptors originate from a person between 35 and 79 years old with oral cavity squamous cell carcinoma.

This clone was seen only once. The chain carries TRBV5-1 and TRBJ2-3; 8 nucleotides align to TRBD2. The length of the CDR3 is 15 residues. Looked up from germline, CDR1 is SGHRS and CDR2 is YFSETQ. Trimming cost V 4 bases and J 5 bases; bases outside gene matches: 9. CDR3: CASSPGGQGVDTQYF. As DNA, the CDR3 is TGCGCCAGCAGCCCGGGGGGGCAGGGAGTAGATACGCAGTATTTT.

The chain links TRBV7-9 to TRBJ1-2, with D maybe TRBD1 (5 bases). The germline CDR1 and CDR2 sequences are SEHNR and FQNEAQ (reference sequence). V was cut by 0 bases and J by 6 bases, with 8 bases left in between. The CDR3 runs to 13 residues. In nucleotides, the CDR3 is TGTGCCAGCAGCTTAGCTGGGGGGGATGGCTACACCTTC. This sequence encodes CASSLAGGDGYTF.

This chain uses TRBV7-8 with TRBJ2-5; the D gene is possibly TRBD2 (7 bases). This CDR3 spans 15 amino acids. Germline assignment: CDR1 SGHVS and CDR2 FQNEAQ. Trimming shortened V by 5 bases and J by 7 bases, and 20 bases separated the two germline ends. CDR3: CASSKFLHREGTQYF. The CDR3 coding sequence is TGTGCCAGCAGCAAGTTTTTGCACAGGGAGGGGACCCAGTACTTC.

The chain combines TRBV29-1 with TRBJ1-1; 9 bases agree with TRBD1. V shed 6 bases, J shed 3 bases, and the junction held 8 bases outside the gene matches. CDR3 length equals 14 residues. Germline loops: CDR1 SQVTM, CDR2 ANQGSEA. CDR3 DNA sequence: TGCAGCGTACCCTCAGGACAGGGGTACACTGAAGCTTTCTTT. Translated: CSVPSGQGYTEAFF.

V is TRBV11-2 and J is TRBJ1-6; D unresolved. Trimming took 2 bases from V and 4 from J, leaving 18 bases between them. In germline, CDR1 is SGHAT, CDR2 FQNNGV. The CDR3 runs to 18 residues. The CDR3: CASSLTSLRAHYNSPLHF. In DNA, the CDR3 is TGTGCCAGCAGCTTAACTTCCCTCCGTGCTCATTATAATTCACCCCTCCACTTT.

The rearrangement joins TRBV7-9 to TRBJ2-2, with D unresolved. The CDR3 extends over 15 amino acids. V shed 8 bases and J shed 0 bases, with 13 bases lying between them. Germline V gene sequence: CDR1 SEHNR, CDR2 FQNEAQ (reference sequence). CDR3 amino acids: CASLQPTSNTGELFF. CDR3 nucleotides: TGTGCCAGCCTTCAGCCTACTTCGAACACCGGGGAGCTGTTTTTT.

The gene calls are TRBV5-1 and TRBJ1-1; D not resolved. This CDR3 contains 13 residues. V was pared by 1 base and J by 0 bases, with 4 bases between. Germline V gene lookup returns CDR1 SGHRS and CDR2 YFSETQ. In DNA form, the CDR3 reads TGCGCCAGCAGCTTGAGGTTGAACACTGAAGCTTTCTTT. Its protein is CASSLRLNTEAFF.

This sequence joins TRBV4-1 and TRBJ2-3, with D possibly matching TRBD2 (6 bases). The CDR3 has 19 amino acids. In germline, CDR1 is MGHRA, CDR2 YSYEKL. Trimming removed 0 bases from V and 4 bases from J, with 23 bases in between. This chain's CDR3 is CASSQDLGSVVRGPDTQYF. CDR3 sequence (DNA): TGCGCCAGCAGCCAAGATCTTGGTTCTGTGGTGCGGGGTCCAGATACGCAGTATTTT.

The chain combines TRBV5-1 with TRBJ2-2; 7 bases are shared with TRBD2. The CDR3 totals 15 residues. V shed 3 bases and J 2 bases; nucleotides not matched to a gene: 4. The germline V gene encodes CDR1 SGHRS and CDR2 YFSETQ. The DNA for the CDR3 is TGCGCCAGCAGCTCGGCTAGCGGAAACACCGGGGAGCTGTTTTTT. Translation: CASSSASGNTGELFF.

The rearrangement links TRBV29-1 to TRBJ2-1; D ambiguous. Germline V gene lookup returns CDR1 SQVTM and CDR2 ANQGSEA. This CDR3 is built from 12 residues. CDR3 DNA sequence: TGCTCCCCAGGCAGCGCCTACAATGAGCAGTTCTTC. Its translation is CSPGSAYNEQFF.

V usage is TRBV5-1 and J usage is TRBJ1-2, with 11 bases that match TRBD1. This CDR3 is built from 15 residues. Germline CDR1 is SGHRS and CDR2 is YFSETQ. V lost 4 bases, J lost 4 bases, and 6 bases stayed unmatched. As DNA, the CDR3 is TGCGCCAGCAGCCCGGACAGGGGGCGCGGCTATGGCTACACCTTC. Translating it yields CASSPDRGRGYGYTF. The whole variable domain, remainder taken from reference TRBV5-1 and TRBJ1-2, is KAGVTQTPRYLIKTRGQQVTLSCSPISGHRSVSWYQQTPGQGLQFLFEYFSETQRNKGNFPGRFSGRQFSNSRSEMNVSTLELGDSALYLCASSPDRGRGYGYTFGSGTRLTVV.

This chain's CDR3 is CASSGVGNTIYF. Here the CDR3 DNA reads TGTGCCAGTAGTGGGGTTGGAAACACCATATATTTT. The rearrangement joins TRBV19 to TRBJ1-3; D unclear. CDR1 and CDR2 from the germline V gene are LNHDA and SQIVND (reference sequence). This CDR3 spans 12 amino acids. The V end was cut by 5 bases, the J end by 3 bases, with 5 bases between.

This clone was picked up a small number of times. The chain uses TRBV4-1 and TRBJ2-5; 9 nucleotides match TRBD2. The ends lost 0 bases at V and 0 bases at J; junction bases unmatched: 5. Germline V gene sequence: CDR1 MGHRA, CDR2 YSYEKL. The CDR3 totals 17 residues. The CDR3 reads CASSQDDRTSDQETQYF. The CDR3 nucleotides are TGCGCCAGCAGCCAAGATGATAGGACTAGCGACCAAGAGACCCAGTACTTC.

The V call is TRBV4-2, the J call TRBJ2-7, with D tentatively TRBD2 (7 bases). V dropped 2 bases and J dropped 3 bases, with 20 bases sitting between them. CDR1 is LGHNA and CDR2 is YNFKEQ in the germline V gene. CDR3 length equals 17 residues. Here the CDR3 DNA reads TGTGCCAGCAGCCAACCGGGGGGCGACGGAGGGGGCTACGAGCAGTACTTC. It codes for CASSQPGGDGGGYEQYF.

This chain uses TRBV29-1 with TRBJ2-1; the match to TRBD2 covers 8 bases. Germline V gene lookup returns CDR1 SQVTM and CDR2 ANQGSEA. The CDR3 spans 13 residues. V was clipped by 4 bases and J by 1 base; unmatched bases: 0. CDR3: CSVGGGSYNEQFF. CDR3 in DNA: TGCAGCGTTGGCGGGGGGTCCTACAATGAGCAGTTCTTC.

CDR3 nucleotides: TGCGCCAGCACCCCCGGACCGTCTTTTAATGAAAAACTGTTTTTT. Protein: CASTPGPSFNEKLFF. J is TRBJ1-4 and V is TRBV5-1, with D unresolved. V was cut by 6 bases and J by 4 bases, with 16 bases left in between. Germline V gives CDR1 SGHRS, CDR2 YFSETQ. The length of the CDR3 is 15 residues.

The gene calls are TRBV29-1 and TRBJ2-7; D remains unclear. The CDR3 has 11 amino acids. Germline CDR1 is SQVTM and CDR2 is ANQGSEA. Trimming pared 4 bases from V and 1 base from J, leaving 5 bases between. The CDR3 loop is CSVGSSYEQYF. Here the CDR3 DNA reads TGCAGCGTTGGCAGTTCCTACGAGCAGTACTTC.

The chain couples TRBV30 to TRBJ2-7; 8 nucleotides agree with TRBD1. Looked up from germline, CDR1 is GTSNPN and CDR2 is SVGIG (reference sequence). Germline trimming cut 5 bases from V and 3 bases from J; bases unmatched to any gene: 0. This CDR3 has 11 residues. The CDR3 nucleotides read TGTGCCTGGGGACAGGGCTACGAGCAGTACTTC. The encoded protein is CAWGQGYEQYF.

This chain connects TRBV30 to TRBJ2-7; TRBD1 aligns across 7 bases. Trimming took 3 bases from V and 2 from J; bases not matched to a gene: 19. Germline V gives CDR1 GTSNPN, CDR2 SVGIG (reference sequence). This CDR3 spans 18 amino acids. CDR3 sequence: CAWREFLPLSGTAYEQYF. As DNA, the CDR3 is TGTGCCTGGAGGGAATTCTTACCTCTATCCGGGACAGCCTACGAGCAGTACTTC.

V and J are TRBV2 and TRBJ1-6; D possibly corresponds to TRBD1 (6 bases). The CDR3 extends over 13 amino acids. Trimming left V 11 bases short and J 6 bases short, with 14 bases between. Germline CDR1 SNHLY, CDR2 FYNNEI. CDR3 DNA sequence: TGTGCCGCCGGTGCCAGGGGTAATTCACCCCTCCACTTT. Protein sequence: CAAGARGNSPLHF.

Of note for this clone: An end of the junction does not agree with germline; a read error may underlie this. The rearrangement uses TRBV2 and TRBJ1-1; weak D call: TRBD1 (6 bases). Germline V gene sequence: CDR1 SNHLY, CDR2 FYNNEI. The CDR3 totals 12 residues. CDR3 region: CASREDRPRAFF. The CDR3 DNA follows: TGTGCCAGCAGGGAAGACAGGCCGCGAGCTTTCTTT. Variable domain in full (rest from reference TRBV2 and TRBJ1-1): EPEVTQTPSHQVTQMGQEVILRCVPISNHLYFYWYRQILGQKVEFLVSFYNNEISEKSEIFDDQFSVERPDGSNFTLKIRSTKLEDSAMYFCASREDRPRAFFGQGTRLTVV.

The chain couples TRBV15 to TRBJ2-7, with 7 bases matching TRBD2. Per the germline V gene, CDR1 is LNHNV and CDR2 is YYDKDF (reference sequence). CDR3 length equals 15 residues. The trim removed 0 bases at V and 2 bases at J, leaving 4 bases unmatched. The CDR3 is CATSREHGGTYEQYF. The CDR3 DNA reads TGTGCCACCAGCAGAGAGCACGGGGGGACCTACGAGCAGTACTTC. Full variable domain (rest looked up from reference TRBV15 and TRBJ2-7): DAMVIQNPRYQVTQFGKPVTLSCSQTLNHNVMYWYQQKSSQAPKLLFHYYDKDFNNEADTPDNFQSRRPNTSFCFLDIRSPGLGDTAMYLCATSREHGGTYEQYFGPGTRLTVT.

CDR3 amino acids: CASSLPGGQGAWGYTF. The CDR3 region has the DNA TGTGCCAGCAGCCTCCCTGGGGGACAGGGGGCATGGGGCTACACCTTC. This chain uses TRBV6-6 with TRBJ1-2; 12 positions match TRBD1. CDR1 and CDR2 (germline): MNHNY, SVGAGI (reference sequence). The CDR3 sequence is 16 residues long. The J segment lost 8 bases and the V segment lost 6 bases, leaving 13 bases of the junction unmatched.

The chain employs TRBV30 and TRBJ2-3; tentative D call: TRBD2 (6 bases). V was pared by 1 base and J by 3 bases, with 17 bases between. Germline values: CDR1 GTSNPN, CDR2 SVGIG (reference sequence). The CDR3 consists of 16 residues. The CDR3 here is CAWSEIPGVLTDTQYF. As DNA, the CDR3 is TGTGCCTGGAGTGAAATACCGGGAGTTCTTACAGATACGCAGTATTTT.

This chain joins TRBV6-1 and TRBJ2-3; D might be TRBD2 (5 bases). The germline V and J ends were trimmed by 2 bases and 1 base, with 10 bases remaining between them. Germline loops: CDR1 MNHNS, CDR2 SASEGT. The CDR3 has 15 amino acids. The CDR3 DNA sequence: TGTGCCAGCAGTGAATTGCCGGAGGGCACAGATACGCAGTATTTT. Translation gives CASSELPEGTDTQYF.